This TCR beta chain was profiled in a study of T-cell memory formation after mild COVID-19. TCRdb analysed the 5' RACE reads with MiXCR anew, one entry per CDR3 protein. Of hundreds of thousands of distinct CDR3 sequences in the sample, 20% to 25% were seen once. The sample holds a few counts of this clonotype. Its antigen remains unidentified. Whole-study results and caveats: The study found contracting CD4+ clones mainly in CM and EM and contracting CD8+ clones in EMRA.

The CDR3 is 16 residues long. Deletions cut 0 bases from V and 0 bases from J, with 13 bases between. CDR1 is DFQATT and CDR2 is SNEGSKA in the germline V gene (reference sequence). The sequence was obtained from an adult woman who had mild COVID-19 (a few samples of this study predate the infection). Cell type and time point are not known. Sequencing input: PBMCs or a T cell subset sorted from them (not recorded which). The chain carries TRBV20-1 and TRBJ2-3; TRBD2 is a possible D gene (6 bases). CDR3 nucleotide sequence: TGCAGTGCTAGAGATCCAGGGAGGTTTAGCACAGATACGCAGTATTTT. Protein: CSARDPGRFSTDTQYF.